This T cell receptor (beta chain) originates from a study of blood T cell repertoires in COVID-19. Study context: PBMCs, B-cell-depleted T cells, or T cells provided the cDNA or gDNA that made up the material.

CDR1 is MNHEY and CDR2 is SVGAGI in the germline V gene. V lost 7 bases and J 3 bases, leaving 13 bases between the germline ends. The CDR3 consists of 13 residues. Only in-frame clones appear in the TCRdb table, and some are missing; sequencing was by immunoSEQ multiplex PCR. The sample contains some 120,000 clones, around 86% of which appear only once. The genes are TRBV6-5 and TRBJ2-7; D is perhaps TRBD1 (5 bases). The specimen sequenced was peripheral blood. The receptor's source is a woman between 50 and 59 years old who had recovered from COVID-19. CDR3 nucleotide sequence: TGTGCCAGCACCCAGGGTCTTCACTACGAGCAGTACTTC. This translates into CASTQGLHYEQYF.